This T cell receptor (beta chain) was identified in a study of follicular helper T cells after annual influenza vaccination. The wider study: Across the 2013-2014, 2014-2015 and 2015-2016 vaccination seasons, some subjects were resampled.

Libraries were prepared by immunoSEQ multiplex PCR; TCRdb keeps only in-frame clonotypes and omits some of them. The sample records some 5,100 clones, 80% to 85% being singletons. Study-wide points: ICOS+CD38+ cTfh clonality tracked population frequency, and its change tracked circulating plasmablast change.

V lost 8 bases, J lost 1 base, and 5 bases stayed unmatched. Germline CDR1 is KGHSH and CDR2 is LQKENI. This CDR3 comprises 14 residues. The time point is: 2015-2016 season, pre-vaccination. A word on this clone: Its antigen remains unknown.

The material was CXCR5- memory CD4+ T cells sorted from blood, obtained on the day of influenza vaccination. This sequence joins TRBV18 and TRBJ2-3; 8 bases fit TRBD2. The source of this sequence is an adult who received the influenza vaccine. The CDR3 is CASQQAGGTDTQYF. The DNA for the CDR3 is TGTGCCAGCCAACAAGCGGGGGGCACAGATACGCAGTATTTT.